The clone carrying this T cell receptor (beta chain) was counted at least ten times. Time point here: patch test 1, 2 weeks after DPC sensitization. Treatment here: therapeutic diphenylcyclopropenone sensitization with weekly scalp DPC. Whole blood, unfractionated, served as the material for total RNA extraction. The data stem from a study of human T cells and chemical hapten exposure. One entry per CDR3 protein results from TCRdb running MiXCR on the RACE reads. In the table there are some 53,000 distinct CDR3 sequences, approximately 9.9% of which are singletons. Germline loops: CDR1 MDHEN, CDR2 SYDVKM. The CDR3 loop spans 15 amino acids. The trim removed 7 bases at V and 9 bases at J, leaving 11 bases unmatched.

This clonotype was sampled from a middle-aged woman with alopecia areata. Some clones in this sample may be carry-over from other donors' samples. The chain employs TRBV28 and TRBJ1-6, with TRBD1 matching over 8 bases. The material was whole blood, obtained in connection with sensitization to the hapten diphenylcyclopropenone (DPC). The CDR3 here is CASNPGQGEVSPLHF. In nucleotides, the CDR3 is TGTGCCAGCAACCCAGGACAGGGTGAAGTTTCACCCCTCCACTTT.